The 8 T cell receptor beta chains reported below all come from one sample, sequenced in a study of blood T cell repertoires in COVID-19. Libraries were prepared by immunoSEQ multiplex PCR; TCRdb keeps only in-frame clonotypes and omits some of them. The table has fewer than 75,000 clones, 79% seen once; the top ten hold roughly 3.2%. Sequenced input: peripheral blood. All receptors come from a man in his fifties or sixties with acute or convalescent COVID-19.

This chain links TRBV9 with TRBJ2-7; the match to TRBD1 covers 7 bases. The ends lost 3 bases at V and 3 bases at J; junction bases unmatched: 0. The CDR3 contains 12 residues. Germline V gene data show CDR1 as SGDLS and CDR2 as YYNGEE. CDR3 DNA sequence: TGTGCCAGCAGCGACAGGGGCTACGAGCAGTACTTC. It translates to CASSDRGYEQYF.

The chain joins TRBV4-1 to TRBJ2-1; 8 nucleotides line up with TRBD2. The V gene end was trimmed by 1 base and the J gene end by 8 bases; junction bases not matched to a gene: 16. The CDR3 is 18 residues long. CDR1 MGHRA and CDR2 YSYEKL come from the germline V gene. The CDR3 nucleotides are TGCGCCAGCAGCCAAGCCCTCCGGTCGCGGGGGGATAGAGATGAGCAGTTCTTC. This sequence encodes CASSQALRSRGDRDEQFF.

This clone was seen a single time. This sequence joins TRBV10-3 and TRBJ1-1; D is unclear. The germline V and J ends were trimmed by 5 bases and 6 bases, with 10 bases remaining between them. CDR3 length equals 12 residues. The V gene's germline CDR1 is ENHRY and CDR2 SYGVKD. This CDR3 reads CAISNERAEAFF. CDR3 sequence (DNA): TGTGCCATCAGTAACGAGCGGGCTGAAGCTTTCTTT.

This clone was observed once. The genes are TRBV4-1 and TRBJ2-2; 13 bases map to TRBD2. The CDR3 consists of 21 residues. The J segment lost 0 bases and the V segment lost 3 bases, leaving 13 bases of the junction unmatched. Germline CDR1 and CDR2: MGHRA and YSYEKL. The CDR3 DNA reads TGCGCCAGCAGCCATCCGCGCCTAAGACTAGCGGGGGGTTCGAACACCGGGGAGCTGTTTTTT. Its translation is CASSHPRLRLAGGSNTGELFF.

J is TRBJ2-1 and V is TRBV24-1; D is perhaps TRBD1 (5 bases). The germline V gene has CDR1 KGHDR and CDR2 SFDVKD. Trimming removed 4 bases at V and 2 bases at J, with 14 bases between. There are 16 residues in the CDR3. CDR3 amino acids: CATSDPDKPPYNEQFF. CDR3 sequence (DNA): TGTGCCACCAGTGACCCGGACAAGCCCCCCTACAATGAGCAGTTCTTC.

This clone was seen just once. The CDR3 is CASSLLTTREILFF. As DNA, the CDR3 is TGTGCCAGCTCTCTATTGACCACTCGGGAAATTCTGTTTTTT. The chain has TRBV28 and TRBJ1-4; D call uncertain. The CDR3 has 14 amino acids. The V end was cut by 8 bases, the J end by 14 bases, with 24 bases between. The germline CDR1 and CDR2 sequences are MDHEN and SYDVKM.

The chain is built from TRBV18 and TRBJ1-1, with D possibly TRBD1 on 5 matching bases. Trimming took 8 bases from V and 4 from J, leaving 11 bases between them. Germline loops: CDR1 KGHSH, CDR2 LQKENI. CDR3 length: 12 amino acids. The CDR3 protein is CASRVGVTEAFF. The CDR3 nucleotides read TGTGCCAGCCGGGTAGGGGTCACTGAAGCTTTCTTT.

This clone has a handful of counts. The V call is TRBV5-1, the J call TRBJ2-2, with 7 bases fitting TRBD1. Germline V gene sequence: CDR1 SGHRS, CDR2 YFSETQ. V was pared by 3 bases and J by 4 bases, with 3 bases of the junction left unmatched. The CDR3 has 14 amino acids. The CDR3 bases are TGCGCCAGCAGCTCACAGGGGTCCACCGGGGAGCTGTTTTTT. As protein: CASSSQGSTGELFF. The complete variable domain, with remaining parts taken from reference TRBV5-1 and TRBJ2-2, reads KAGVTQTPRYLIKTRGQQVTLSCSPISGHRSVSWYQQTPGQGLQFLFEYFSETQRNKGNFPGRFSGRQFSNSRSEMNVSTLELGDSALYLCASSSQGSTGELFFGEGSRLTVL.